What follows are 2 T cell receptor beta chains derived from one specimen sequenced in a study of shared T cell receptors in the human thymus. Here immunoSEQ multiplex PCR was the method, and the copy in TCRdb shows in-frame clones only, minus some. The top ten hold around 0.0099% of the sample, which has 500,000 to 750,000 clones, around 89% seen once. The same sample was also used in a study of human thymus T cells.

The sequenced sample consisted of thymocytes. The source is a boy under three years old with a congenital heart defect.

V is TRBV6-6 and J is TRBJ2-3; 12 bases are a match to TRBD2. V shed 5 bases, J shed 3 bases, and the junction held 6 bases outside the gene matches. The CDR3 is made up of 16 amino acids. CDR1 MNHNY and CDR2 SVGAGI come from the germline V gene (reference sequence). As DNA, the CDR3 is TGTGCCAGCAGTCCCCGACTAGCGGGAGTGACAGATACGCAGTATTTT. It yields the protein CASSPRLAGVTDTQYF.

The chain couples TRBV9 to TRBJ2-7; 7 bases map to TRBD2. The CDR3 is 15 amino acids. The trim removed 4 bases at V and 3 bases at J, leaving 10 bases unmatched. Germline CDR1 reads SGDLS; CDR2 reads YYNGEE. CDR3 sequence reads: CASSPGLAEIYEQYF. The CDR3 DNA reads TGTGCCAGCAGCCCAGGGCTAGCGGAGATCTACGAGCAGTACTTC.